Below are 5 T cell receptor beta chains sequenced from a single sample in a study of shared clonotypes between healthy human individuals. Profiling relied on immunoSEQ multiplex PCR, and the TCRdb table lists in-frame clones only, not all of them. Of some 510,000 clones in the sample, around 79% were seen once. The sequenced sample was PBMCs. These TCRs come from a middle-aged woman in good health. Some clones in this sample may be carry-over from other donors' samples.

The CDR3 protein is CASSPLRLAGGPGNEQFF. For the CDR3, the DNA is TGTGCCAGCAGCCCCCTTAGACTAGCGGGAGGGCCTGGCAATGAGCAGTTCTTC. This sequence joins TRBV11-2 and TRBJ2-1, with 14 bases aligning to TRBD2. CDR1 and CDR2 (germline): SGHAT, FQNNGV. The length of the CDR3 is 18 residues. Trimming at V came to 5 bases and at J to 6 bases, leaving 12 bases not matched to a gene.

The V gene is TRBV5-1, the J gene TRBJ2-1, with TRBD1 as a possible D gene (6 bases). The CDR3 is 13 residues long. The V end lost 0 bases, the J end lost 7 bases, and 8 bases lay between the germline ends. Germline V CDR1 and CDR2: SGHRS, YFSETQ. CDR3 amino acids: CASSLATGNEQFF. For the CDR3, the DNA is TGCGCCAGCAGCTTGGCCACAGGGAATGAGCAGTTCTTC.

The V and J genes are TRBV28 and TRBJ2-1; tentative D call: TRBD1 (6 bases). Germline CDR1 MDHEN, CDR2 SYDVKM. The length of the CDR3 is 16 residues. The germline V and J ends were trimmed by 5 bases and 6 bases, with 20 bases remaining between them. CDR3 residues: CASSRPGQPFFNEQFF. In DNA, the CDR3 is TGTGCCAGCAGTCGACCCGGACAGCCGTTCTTCAATGAGCAGTTCTTC.

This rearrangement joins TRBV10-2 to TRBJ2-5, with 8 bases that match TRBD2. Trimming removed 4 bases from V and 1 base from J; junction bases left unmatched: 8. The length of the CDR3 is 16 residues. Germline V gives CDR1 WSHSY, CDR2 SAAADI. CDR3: CASSAREGFSQETQYF. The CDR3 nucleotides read TGCGCCAGCAGTGCCCGGGAGGGGTTCTCCCAAGAGACCCAGTACTTC.

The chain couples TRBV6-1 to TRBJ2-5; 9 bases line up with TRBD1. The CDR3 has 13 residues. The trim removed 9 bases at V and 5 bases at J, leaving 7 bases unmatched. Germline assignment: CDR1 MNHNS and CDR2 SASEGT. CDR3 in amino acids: CASGQGLAETQYF. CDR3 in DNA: TGTGCCAGTGGACAGGGGCTGGCGGAGACCCAGTACTTC.